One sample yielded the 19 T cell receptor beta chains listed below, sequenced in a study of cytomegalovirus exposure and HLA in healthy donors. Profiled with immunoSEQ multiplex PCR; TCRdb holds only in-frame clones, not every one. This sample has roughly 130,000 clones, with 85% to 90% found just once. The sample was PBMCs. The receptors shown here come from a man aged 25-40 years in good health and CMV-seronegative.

CDR3 sequence: CASSLPELYEQYF. The CDR3 nucleotides are TGTGCCAGCAGCTTACCGGAACTATACGAGCAGTACTTC. V is TRBV11-2 and J is TRBJ2-7; D is uncertain. The germline CDR1 and CDR2 sequences are SGHAT and FQNNGV. Between the trimmed V and J ends, which lost 2 bases and 4 bases, there was a span of 9 bases. The CDR3 runs 13 residues.

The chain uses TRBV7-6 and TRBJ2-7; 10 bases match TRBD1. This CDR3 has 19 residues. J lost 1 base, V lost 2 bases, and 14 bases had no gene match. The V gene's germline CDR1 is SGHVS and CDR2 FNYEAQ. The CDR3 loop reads CASSLWPGTGAGVSYEQYF. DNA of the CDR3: TGTGCCAGCAGCTTATGGCCCGGGACAGGGGCTGGGGTTTCCTACGAGCAGTACTTC.

DNA for the CDR3: TGTGCCAGCAGCTCCCCCGGGATCAATCAGCCCCAGCATTTT. It translates to CASSSPGINQPQHF. This sequence joins TRBV5-6 and TRBJ1-5; no clear D. Between the trimmed V and J ends, which lost 3 bases and 3 bases, there was a span of 10 bases. The germline gives CDR1 SGHDT, CDR2 YYEEEE. This CDR3 has 14 residues.

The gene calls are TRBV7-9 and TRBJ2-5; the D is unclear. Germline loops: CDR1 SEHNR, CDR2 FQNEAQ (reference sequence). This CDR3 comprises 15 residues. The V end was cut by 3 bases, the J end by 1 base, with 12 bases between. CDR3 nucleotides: TGTGCCAGCAGCTTGGGTAGCCAGTTCCAAGAGACCCAGTACTTC. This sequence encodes CASSLGSQFQETQYF.

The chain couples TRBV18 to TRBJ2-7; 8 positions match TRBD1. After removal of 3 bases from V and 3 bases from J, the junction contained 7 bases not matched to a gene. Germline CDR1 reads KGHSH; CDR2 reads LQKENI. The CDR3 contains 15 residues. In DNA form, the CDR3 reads TGTGCCAGCTCACCCGAGACAGGGGCGAGCTACGAGCAGTACTTC. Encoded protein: CASSPETGASYEQYF.

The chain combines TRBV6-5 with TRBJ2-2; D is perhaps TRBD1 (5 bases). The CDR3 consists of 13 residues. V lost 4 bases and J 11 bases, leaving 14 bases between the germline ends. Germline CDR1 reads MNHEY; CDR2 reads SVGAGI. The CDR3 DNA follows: TGTGCCAGCAGTTTCGTGGGCCAGGGTGAGCTGTTTTTT. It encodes CASSFVGQGELFF.

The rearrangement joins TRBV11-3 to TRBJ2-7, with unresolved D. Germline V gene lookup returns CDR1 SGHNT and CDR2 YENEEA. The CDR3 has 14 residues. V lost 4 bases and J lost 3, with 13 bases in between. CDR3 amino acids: CASSSDQRGYEQYF. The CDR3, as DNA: TGTGCCAGCAGCTCCGACCAGCGTGGCTACGAGCAGTACTTC. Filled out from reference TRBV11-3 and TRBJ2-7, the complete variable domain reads EAGVVQSPRYKIIEKKQPVAFWCNPISGHNTLYWYLQNLGQGPELLIRYENEEAVDDSQLPKDRFSAERLKGVDSTLKIQPAELGDSAVYLCASSSDQRGYEQYFGPGTRLTVT.

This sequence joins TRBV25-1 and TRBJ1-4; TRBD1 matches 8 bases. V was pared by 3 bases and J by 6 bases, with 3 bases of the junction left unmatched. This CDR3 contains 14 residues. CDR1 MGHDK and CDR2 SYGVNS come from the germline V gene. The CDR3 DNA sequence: TGTGCCAGCAGTGACGACAGGGGAGATGAAAAACTGTTTTTT. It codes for CASSDDRGDEKLFF.

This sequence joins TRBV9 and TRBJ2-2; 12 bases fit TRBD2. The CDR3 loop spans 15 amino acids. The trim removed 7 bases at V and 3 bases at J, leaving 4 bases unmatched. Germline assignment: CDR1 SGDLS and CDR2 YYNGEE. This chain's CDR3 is CASQRLAGDTGELFF. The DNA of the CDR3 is TGTGCCAGCCAACGACTAGCGGGGGACACCGGGGAGCTGTTTTTT.

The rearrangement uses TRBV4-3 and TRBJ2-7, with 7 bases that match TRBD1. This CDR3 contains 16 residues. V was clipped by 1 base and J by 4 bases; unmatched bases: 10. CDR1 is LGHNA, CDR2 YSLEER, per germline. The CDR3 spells CASSQAQLGGIYEQYF. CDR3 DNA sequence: TGCGCCAGCAGCCAAGCGCAACTAGGGGGCATATACGAGCAGTACTTC.

This CDR3 reads CASSQLETANYGYTF. CDR3 DNA sequence: TGCGCCAGCAGCCAGCTGGAGACAGCGAACTATGGCTACACCTTC. This chain links TRBV4-1 with TRBJ1-2, with D possibly matching TRBD1 (5 bases). The CDR3 is made up of 15 amino acids. Germline V lookup: CDR1 MGHRA, CDR2 YSYEKL. V lost 3 bases to trimming and J lost 2 bases, with 13 bases between them.

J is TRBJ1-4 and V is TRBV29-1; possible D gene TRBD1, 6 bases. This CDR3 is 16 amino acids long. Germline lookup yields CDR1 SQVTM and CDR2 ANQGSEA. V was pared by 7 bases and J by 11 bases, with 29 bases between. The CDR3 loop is CSALKATGLGVGKLFF. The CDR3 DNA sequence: TGCAGCGCACTAAAAGCTACAGGGCTAGGTGTTGGGAAACTGTTTTTT.

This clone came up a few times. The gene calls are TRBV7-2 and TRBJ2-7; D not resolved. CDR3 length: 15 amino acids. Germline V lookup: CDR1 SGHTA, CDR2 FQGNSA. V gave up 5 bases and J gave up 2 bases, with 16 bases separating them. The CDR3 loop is CASSEYATETYEQYF. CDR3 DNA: TGTGCCAGCAGCGAATACGCGACGGAGACCTACGAGCAGTACTTC. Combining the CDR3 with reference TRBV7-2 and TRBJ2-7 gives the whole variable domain GAGVSQSPSNKVTEKGKDVELRCDPISGHTALYWYRQSLGQGLEFLIYFQGNSAPDKSGLPSDRFSAERTGGSVSTLTIQRTQQEDSAVYLCASSEYATETYEQYFGPGTRLTVT.

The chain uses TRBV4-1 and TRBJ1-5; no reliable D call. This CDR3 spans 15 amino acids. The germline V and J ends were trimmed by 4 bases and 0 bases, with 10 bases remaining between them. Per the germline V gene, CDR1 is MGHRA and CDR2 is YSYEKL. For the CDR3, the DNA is TGCGCCAGCAGCCTAATCTTTTATAGCAATCAGCCCCAGCATTTT. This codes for CASSLIFYSNQPQHF.

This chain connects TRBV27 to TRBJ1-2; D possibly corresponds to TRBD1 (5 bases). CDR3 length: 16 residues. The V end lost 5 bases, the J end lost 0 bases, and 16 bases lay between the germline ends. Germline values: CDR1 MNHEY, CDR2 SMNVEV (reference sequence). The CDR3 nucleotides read TGTGCCAGCAGTGGCGCTACGGGGGTAGCTAACTATGGCTACACCTTC. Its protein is CASSGATGVANYGYTF.

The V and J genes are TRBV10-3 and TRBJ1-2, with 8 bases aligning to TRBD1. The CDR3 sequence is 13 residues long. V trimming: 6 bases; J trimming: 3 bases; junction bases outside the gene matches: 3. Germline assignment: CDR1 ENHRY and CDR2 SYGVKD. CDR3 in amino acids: CAIRGTGDYGYTF. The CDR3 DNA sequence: TGTGCCATCAGGGGGACAGGTGACTATGGCTACACCTTC.

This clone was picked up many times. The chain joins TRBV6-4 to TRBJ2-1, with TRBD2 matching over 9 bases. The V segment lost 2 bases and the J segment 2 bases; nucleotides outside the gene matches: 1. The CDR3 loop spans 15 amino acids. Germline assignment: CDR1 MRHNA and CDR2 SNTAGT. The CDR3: CASSDVAGAYNEQFF. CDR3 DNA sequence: TGTGCCAGCAGTGACGTAGCGGGAGCCTACAATGAGCAGTTCTTC.

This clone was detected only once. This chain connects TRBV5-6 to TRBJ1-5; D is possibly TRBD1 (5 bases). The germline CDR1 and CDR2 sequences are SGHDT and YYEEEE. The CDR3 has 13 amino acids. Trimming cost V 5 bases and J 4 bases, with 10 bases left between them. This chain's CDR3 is CASSPGRNQPQHF. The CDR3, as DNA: TGTGCCAGCAGTCCAGGGCGAAATCAGCCCCAGCATTTT.

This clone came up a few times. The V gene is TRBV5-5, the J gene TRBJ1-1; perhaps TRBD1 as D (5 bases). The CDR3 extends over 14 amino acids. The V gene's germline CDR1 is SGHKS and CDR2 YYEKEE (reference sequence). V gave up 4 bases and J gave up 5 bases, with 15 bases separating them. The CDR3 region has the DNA TGTGCCAGCAGCATTAAGACAGCTGGGACTGAAGCTTTCTTT. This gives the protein CASSIKTAGTEAFF.